Listed below are T cell receptor beta chains from one sample, sequenced in a study of T cell repertoires in cytomegalovirus infection. Via MiXCR, TCRdb re-called the reads, giving one row per CDR3 protein. The table records around 100,000 distinct CDR3 sequences, approximately 15% of them present only once. What was sequenced was PBMCs. The origin of the receptors is a human donor in good health (CMV status not recorded). Some clones in this sample may be carry-over from other donors' samples. Each CDR3 is given with its conserved first and last residue.

TRBV7-9	TRBJ2-3	CASSLGARDGDTQYF
TRBV19	TRBJ1-1	CASSRTERDTEAFF
TRBV18	TRBJ2-3	CASSPWGEAGGSDTQYF
TRBV9	TRBJ2-3	CASSGRGRGGDTQYF
TRBV29-1	TRBJ2-5	CSVAGSQETQYF
TRBV7-6	TRBJ1-3	CASSLAIQRSGNTIYF
TRBV9	TRBJ2-7	CASSVGPGYEQYF
TRBV20-1	TRBJ1-2	CSARGIYGYTF
TRBV7-2	TRBJ2-6	CASSLTGDSSGANVLTF
TRBV28	TRBJ2-7	CASRPTGVLYEQYF
TRBV25-1	TRBJ2-7	CASRPSGGAHEQYF
TRBV27	TRBJ1-1	CASCRRAAGDTEAFF
TRBV7-2	TRBJ2-7	CASSSPYRGSEQYF
TRBV6-5	TRBJ1-5	CASSTTGGGNQPQHF
TRBV28	TRBJ2-7	CASNLRPAYEQYF
TRBV19	TRBJ1-3	CASSISPWVGNTIYF
TRBV19	TRBJ1-1	CASSTPRGRGTEAFF
TRBV18	TRBJ1-1	CASSQLSGNTEAFF
TRBV7-9	TRBJ1-4	CASSSGSRAEKLFF
TRBV7-2	TRBJ2-7	CASSLTGQGAYEQYF
TRBV5-1	TRBJ1-1	CASSLGTGVNTEAFF
TRBV14	TRBJ1-2	CASSQGGGRSSYGYTF
TRBV29-1	TRBJ2-6	CSVYNSGANVLTF
TRBV5-1	TRBJ1-1	CASSFTGSGNTEAFF
TRBV7-2	TRBJ2-5	CASSLRGGALGTQYF
TRBV7-2	TRBJ1-5	CASSPSPTPNQPQHF
TRBV2	TRBJ2-1	CASSERTSFRNEQFF
TRBV7-2	TRBJ1-2	CASSSRTGISYGYTF
TRBV29-1	TRBJ2-2	CTGRRPTGELFF
TRBV12-3/TRBV12-4	TRBJ1-2	CASSFTGQDGYTF
TRBV20-1	TRBJ1-5	CSARDYLTGQNQPQHF
TRBV7-8	TRBJ1-5	CASSNGMGPNQPQHF
TRBV7-2	TRBJ2-2	CASSPLATPTGELFF
TRBV28	TRBJ1-1	CASSFRWNTEAFF
TRBV12-3/TRBV12-4	TRBJ2-4	CASSLQNIQYF
TRBV2	TRBJ1-5	CASSQGQQPQHF
TRBV7-9	TRBJ2-3	CASSSSGGRSAQYF
TRBV7-2	TRBJ2-5	CASSLGRDRYQETQYF
TRBV7-2	TRBJ2-7	CASSLAWGRTYEQYF
TRBV29-1	TRBJ1-1	CSVAVSGGNTEAFF
TRBV19	TRBJ2-6	CASTSREESGANVLTF
TRBV14	TRBJ1-6	CASSPAASLAYSPLHF
TRBV2	TRBJ1-2	CASSDRGTNYGYTF
TRBV7-8	TRBJ1-1	CASSLRQGTEAFF
TRBV29-1	TRBJ2-5	CSAGISGGSGGTQYF
TRBV12-3/TRBV12-4	TRBJ2-2	CASSPRAGAGELFF
TRBV20-1	TRBJ2-5	CSARVPLAGMQETQYF
TRBV29-1	TRBJ1-2	CSVRPKGAGYGYTF
TRBV4-1	TRBJ2-7	CASSPGTGSYEQYF
TRBV6-6	TRBJ1-2	CASSYPPGIYTF
TRBV10-3	TRBJ1-4	CAISASGATNAKLFF